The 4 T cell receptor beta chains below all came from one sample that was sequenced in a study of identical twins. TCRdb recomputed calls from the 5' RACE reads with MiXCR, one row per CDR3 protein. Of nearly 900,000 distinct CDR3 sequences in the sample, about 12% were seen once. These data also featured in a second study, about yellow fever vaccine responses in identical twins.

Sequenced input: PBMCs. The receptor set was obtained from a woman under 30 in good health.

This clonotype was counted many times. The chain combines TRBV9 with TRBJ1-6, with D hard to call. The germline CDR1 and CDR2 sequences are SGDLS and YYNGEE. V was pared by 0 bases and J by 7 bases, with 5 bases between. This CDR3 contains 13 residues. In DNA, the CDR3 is TGTGCCAGCAGCGTAGAGGGAAATTCACCCCTCCACTTT. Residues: CASSVEGNSPLHF.

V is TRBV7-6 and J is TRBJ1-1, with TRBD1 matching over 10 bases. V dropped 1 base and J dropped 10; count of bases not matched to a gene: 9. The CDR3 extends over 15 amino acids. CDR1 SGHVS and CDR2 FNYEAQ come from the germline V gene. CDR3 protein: CASSLDPGTGVGAFF. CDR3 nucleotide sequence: TGTGCCAGCAGCTTAGATCCCGGGACAGGGGTTGGAGCTTTCTTT.

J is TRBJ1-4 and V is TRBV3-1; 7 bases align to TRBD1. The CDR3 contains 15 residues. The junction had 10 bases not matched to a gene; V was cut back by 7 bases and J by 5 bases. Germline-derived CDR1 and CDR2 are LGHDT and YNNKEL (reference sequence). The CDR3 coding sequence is TGTGCCAGCACTCTGACCCGGGACAGAAATGAAAAACTGTTTTTT. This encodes CASTLTRDRNEKLFF.

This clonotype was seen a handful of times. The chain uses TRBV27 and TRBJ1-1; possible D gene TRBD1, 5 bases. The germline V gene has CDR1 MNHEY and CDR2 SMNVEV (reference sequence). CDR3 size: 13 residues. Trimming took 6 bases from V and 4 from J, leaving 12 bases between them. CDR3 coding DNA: TGTGCCAGCAGGGCACGGAGGGGCACTGAAGCTTTCTTT. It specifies CASRARRGTEAFF.